Following are 8 T cell receptor beta chains from one sample sequenced in a study of CD8 T cells in Susac syndrome. cDNA came from approximately 0.5 to 1 ug RNA primed by random hexamers. MiXCR, run by TCRdb on the immunoSEQ multiplex PCR reads, gives a single entry per CDR3 protein. This table has 120,000 or so distinct CDR3 sequences, around 94% appearing once. Sequences were obtained from CD8+ T cells from PBMCs. These receptor sequences come from a human donor with Susac syndrome.

This rearrangement joins TRBV25-1 to TRBJ2-7; D is ambiguous. The CDR3 totals 13 residues. Per the germline V gene, CDR1 is MGHDK and CDR2 is SYGVNS. V was clipped by 0 bases and J by 6 bases, with 9 bases between them. CDR3 nucleotides: TGTGCCAGCAGTGAATATACGTCGATCGAGCAGTACTTC. It codes for CASSEYTSIEQYF.

The count of this clonotype is one. This chain connects TRBV10-3 to TRBJ2-5, with D uncertain. The CDR3 runs to 14 residues. Germline V gene data show CDR1 as ENHRY and CDR2 as SYGVKD. Trimming cost V 5 bases and J 2 bases, with 12 bases left between them. The DNA of the CDR3 is TGTGCCATCAGTAAGGCGGAAACTCAAGAGACCCAGTACTTC. This codes for CAISKAETQETQYF.

The gene calls are TRBV4-1 and TRBJ1-5; the match to TRBD1 covers 7 bases. Trimming took 0 bases from V and 3 from J; bases not matched to a gene: 5. The CDR3 runs to 16 residues. CDR1 is MGHRA, CDR2 YSYEKL, per germline. This chain's CDR3 is CASSQEGTAINQPQHF. In DNA, the CDR3 is TGCGCCAGCAGCCAAGAAGGGACAGCGATCAATCAGCCCCAGCATTTT.

The chain links TRBV6-5 to TRBJ1-1, with D maybe TRBD1 (6 bases). V gave up 2 bases and J gave up 3 bases, with 13 bases separating them. The length of the CDR3 is 15 residues. Germline assignment: CDR1 MNHEY and CDR2 SVGAGI. CDR3 sequence: CASSYGPGEDTEAFF. CDR3 in DNA: TGTGCCAGCAGTTACGGGCCAGGGGAAGACACTGAAGCTTTCTTT.

The chain carries TRBV27 and TRBJ2-7; TRBD2 is a possible D gene (5 bases). V lost 5 bases, J lost 12 bases, and 17 bases lay in between. Germline CDR1 and CDR2: MNHEY and SMNVEV (reference sequence). The CDR3 has 12 amino acids. In DNA form, the CDR3 reads TGTGCCAGCAGTCTCGCGGGCCGGAATGTGTACTTC. It yields the protein CASSLAGRNVYF.

The V call is TRBV29-1, the J call TRBJ2-4; 10 positions match TRBD1. There are 14 residues in the CDR3. Unmatched junction bases numbered 10, after V lost 7 bases and J lost 7 bases. Germline V gene sequence: CDR1 SQVTM, CDR2 ANQGSEA. CDR3 DNA: TGCAGCGCTGCCGGGACAGGGGACTTGAACATTCAGTACTTC. It yields the protein CSAAGTGDLNIQYF. Supplemented by reference TRBV29-1 and TRBJ2-4, the full variable domain reads SAVISQKPSRDICQRGTSLTIQCQVDSQVTMMFWYRQQPGQSLTLIATANQGSEATYESGFVIDKFPISRPNLTFSTLTVSNMSPEDSSIYLCSAAGTGDLNIQYFGAGTRLSVL.

The chain has TRBV5-4 and TRBJ2-5; D remains ambiguous. The germline V and J ends were trimmed by 1 base and 5 bases, with 12 bases remaining between them. From germline, CDR1 is SGHNT and CDR2 YYREEE (reference sequence). CDR3 length: 14 residues. The CDR3 nucleotides read TGTGCCAGCAGCTTGCTTGCGTCTTCGGAGACCCAGTACTTC. It yields the protein CASSLLASSETQYF.

The chain recombines TRBV7-3 with TRBJ1-6; D gene unclear. There are 14 residues in the CDR3. Germline CDR1 reads SGHTA; CDR2 reads FQGTGA. With 2 bases removed from V and 7 bases from J, the gap between germline ends came to 9 bases. The CDR3 nucleotides are TGTGCCAGCAGCTTAGCAGGCGTCAATTCACCCCTCCACTTT. This translates into CASSLAGVNSPLHF. Using reference TRBV7-3 and TRBJ1-6 for the parts outside the CDR3, the full variable domain is GAGVSQTPSNKVTEKGKYVELRCDPISGHTALYWYRQSLGQGPEFLIYFQGTGAADDSGLPNDRFFAVRPEGSVSTLKIQRTERGDSAVYLCASSLAGVNSPLHFGNGTRLTVT.